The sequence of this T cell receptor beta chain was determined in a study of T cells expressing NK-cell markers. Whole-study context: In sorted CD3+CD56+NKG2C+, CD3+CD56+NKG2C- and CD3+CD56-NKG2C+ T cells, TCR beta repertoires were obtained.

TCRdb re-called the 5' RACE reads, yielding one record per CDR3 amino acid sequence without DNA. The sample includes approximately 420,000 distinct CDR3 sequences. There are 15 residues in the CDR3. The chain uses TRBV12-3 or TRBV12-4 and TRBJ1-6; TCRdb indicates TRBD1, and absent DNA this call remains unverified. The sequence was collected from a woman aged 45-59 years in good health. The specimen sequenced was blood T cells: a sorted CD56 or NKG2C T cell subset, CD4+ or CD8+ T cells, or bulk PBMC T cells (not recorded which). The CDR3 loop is CASSPRTGTNSPLHF.